Presented here are 7 T cell receptor beta chains from one specimen sequenced in a study of beta chain features in type 1 diabetes. Sequenced material consisted of expressed TCRB transcripts (all of the isolated RNA was reverse transcribed). Generated by immunoSEQ multiplex PCR, the TCRdb table keeps only in-frame clones and is missing some. The table includes 250,000 or so clones, roughly 70% detected once. Sequencing was performed on naive CD4+ T cells from blood. The receptors come from a man under 40 in good health.

The DNA of the CDR3 is TGTGCCAGCAGCCCCGGGACTACGTACGATACGCAGTATTTT. Translation gives CASSPGTTYDTQYF. This rearrangement joins TRBV9 to TRBJ2-3; TRBD2 aligns across 7 bases. The V segment lost 4 bases and the J segment 6 bases; nucleotides outside the gene matches: 8. Germline assignment: CDR1 SGDLS and CDR2 YYNGEE. CDR3 length: 14 residues.

This clone was counted only a few times. V and J are TRBV29-1 and TRBJ2-1; D is unclear. Germline assignment: CDR1 SQVTM and CDR2 ANQGSEA. This CDR3 has 12 amino acids. V was trimmed by 2 bases and J by 6 bases, leaving 8 bases between them. CDR3 region: CSVESSFNEQFF. The CDR3 DNA reads TGCAGCGTTGAAAGCAGTTTCAATGAGCAGTTCTTC.

The rearrangement joins TRBV7-2 to TRBJ2-3; D perhaps matches TRBD2 (5 bases). This CDR3 spans 13 amino acids. The germline V and J ends were trimmed by 9 bases and 6 bases, with 16 bases remaining between them. The germline V gene has CDR1 SGHTA and CDR2 FQGNSA. DNA of the CDR3: TGTGCCAGTGGCCCAACGGCGGGCGATACGCAGTATTTT. Amino acids: CASGPTAGDTQYF. Combining the CDR3 with reference TRBV7-2 and TRBJ2-3 gives the whole variable domain GAGVSQSPSNKVTEKGKDVELRCDPISGHTALYWYRQSLGQGLEFLIYFQGNSAPDKSGLPSDRFSAERTGGSVSTLTIQRTQQEDSAVYLCASGPTAGDTQYFGPGTRLTVL.

This clone has a handful of counts. The CDR3 DNA is TGTGCCAGCAGCCAAGATCGAGGAAATGAGCAGTTCTTC. Encoded protein: CASSQDRGNEQFF. V and J are TRBV14 and TRBJ2-1, with D uncertain. V was pared by 0 bases and J by 7 bases, with 7 bases between. CDR3 length: 13 residues. Germline CDR1 is SGHDN and CDR2 is FVKESK. Variable domain in full (rest from reference TRBV14 and TRBJ2-1): EAGVTQFPSHSVIEKGQTVTLRCDPISGHDNLYWYRRVMGKEIKFLLHFVKESKQDESGMPNNRFLAERTGGTYSTLKVQPAELEDSGVYFCASSQDRGNEQFFGPGTRLTVL.

This sequence joins TRBV29-1 and TRBJ1-1; possibly TRBD1 for D (5 bases). Germline assignment: CDR1 SQVTM and CDR2 ANQGSEA. V lost 4 bases, J lost 6 bases, and 12 bases lay in between. This CDR3 contains 12 residues. Written as DNA, the CDR3 is TGCAGCGTTGTGCAGGGAGTAGCTGAAGCTTTCTTT. This codes for CSVVQGVAEAFF.

The chain employs TRBV29-1 and TRBJ1-5, with 9 bases identical to TRBD1. V shed 6 bases and J 2 bases; nucleotides not matched to a gene: 5. Germline values: CDR1 SQVTM, CDR2 ANQGSEA. The CDR3 consists of 14 residues. The chain's CDR3 is CSVRTGDGNQPQHF. The CDR3 DNA is TGCAGCGTCCGGACAGGGGATGGCAATCAGCCCCAGCATTTT.

V is TRBV28 and J is TRBJ2-1; D might be TRBD1 (5 bases). Deletions cut 6 bases from V and 9 bases from J, with 9 bases between. Germline V gives CDR1 MDHEN, CDR2 SYDVKM. This CDR3 is 11 amino acids long. CDR3 bases: TGTGCCAGCAGGTTCCAGGGTGAGCAGTTCTTC. Translated: CASRFQGEQFF.